This TCR beta chain stems from a study of shared clonotypes between healthy human individuals. Germline V gene lookup returns CDR1 MGHRA and CDR2 YSYEKL. The V gene lost 1 base and the J gene lost 7 bases, with 11 bases spanning the gap. The CDR3 runs 14 residues. Genomic DNA from each subset was divided evenly over several immunoSEQ plates. The table came from immunoSEQ multiplex PCR; TCRdb's copy has only in-frame clones and leaves some out. This table holds some 2.1 million clones, 90% to 95% found once. The source material was naive CD4+ T cells sorted from blood. Documented subset: CD45RA+ positively selected. The receptor was isolated from a man younger than 35 in good health. This rearrangement joins TRBV4-1 to TRBJ2-1; D ambiguous. The CDR3 DNA reads TGCGCCAGCAGCCAAGTCCTTGCCAGAAATGAGCAGTTCTTC. Protein sequence: CASSQVLARNEQFF.